The entry that follows covers one T cell receptor (beta chain) sequence. The data were taken from a study of PD-1 blockade in classical Hodgkin lymphoma. Study information: Every 2 weeks, patients got 3 mg/kg intravenous nivolumab.

The germline gives CDR1 MGHRA, CDR2 YSYEKL. The CDR3 has 17 residues. The ends lost 5 bases at V and 3 bases at J; junction bases unmatched: 7. All patients relapsed after autologous stem cell transplantation, and brentuximab vedotin exposure varied. From thawed PBMCs, CD4+ T cells were purified using magnetic negative selection. Sequencing was performed with immunoSEQ multiplex PCR; in TCRdb, only in-frame clones are kept and a portion is missing. The profile shows about 35,000 clones, 80% to 95% of them singletons. The chain joins TRBV4-1 to TRBJ2-3, with 14 bases aligning to TRBD2. The receptor was isolated from a human donor with classical Hodgkin lymphoma. Sample: CD4+ T cells from blood, taken at baseline. CDR3: CASSIGTSGSGTDTQYF. CDR3 DNA: TGCGCCAGCAGCATCGGGACTAGCGGGAGTGGAACAGATACGCAGTATTTT.